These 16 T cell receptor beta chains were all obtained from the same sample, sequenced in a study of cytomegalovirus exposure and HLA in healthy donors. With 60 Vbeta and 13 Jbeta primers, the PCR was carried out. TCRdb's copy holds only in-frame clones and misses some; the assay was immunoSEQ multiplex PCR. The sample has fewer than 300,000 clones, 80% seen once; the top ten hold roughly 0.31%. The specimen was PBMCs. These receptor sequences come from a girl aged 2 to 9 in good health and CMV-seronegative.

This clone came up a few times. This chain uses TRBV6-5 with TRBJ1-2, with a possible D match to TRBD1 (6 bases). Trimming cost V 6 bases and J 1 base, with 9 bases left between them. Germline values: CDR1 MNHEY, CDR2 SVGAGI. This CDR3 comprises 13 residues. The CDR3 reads CASSSQGNYGYTF. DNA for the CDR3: TGTGCCAGCAGCTCACAGGGTAACTATGGCTACACCTTC.

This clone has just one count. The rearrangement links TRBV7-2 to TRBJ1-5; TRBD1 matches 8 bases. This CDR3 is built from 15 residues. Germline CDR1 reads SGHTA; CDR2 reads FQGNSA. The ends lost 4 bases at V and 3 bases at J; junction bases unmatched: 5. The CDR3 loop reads CASSSGTGDNQPQHF. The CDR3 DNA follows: TGTGCCAGCAGCTCGGGGACAGGAGACAATCAGCCCCAGCATTTT. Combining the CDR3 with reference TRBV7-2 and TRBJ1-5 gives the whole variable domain GAGVSQSPSNKVTEKGKDVELRCDPISGHTALYWYRQSLGQGLEFLIYFQGNSAPDKSGLPSDRFSAERTGGSVSTLTIQRTQQEDSAVYLCASSSGTGDNQPQHFGDGTRLSIL.

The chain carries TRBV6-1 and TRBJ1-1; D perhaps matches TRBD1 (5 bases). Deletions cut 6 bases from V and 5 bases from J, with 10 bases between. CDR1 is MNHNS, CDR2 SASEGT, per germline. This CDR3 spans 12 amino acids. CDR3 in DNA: TGTGCCAGCAGGGCAGGGTTGACTGAAGCTTTCTTT. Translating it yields CASRAGLTEAFF.

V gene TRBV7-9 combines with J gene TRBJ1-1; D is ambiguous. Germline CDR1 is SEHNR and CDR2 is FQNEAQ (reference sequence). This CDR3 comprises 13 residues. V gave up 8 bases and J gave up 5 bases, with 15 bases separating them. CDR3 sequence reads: CASDGRGGTEAFF. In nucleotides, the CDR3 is TGTGCCAGCGACGGGCGTGGAGGGACTGAAGCTTTCTTT. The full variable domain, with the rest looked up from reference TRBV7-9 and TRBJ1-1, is DTGVSQNPRHKITKRGQNVTFRCDPISEHNRLYWYRQTLGQGPEFLTYFQNEAQLEKSRLLSDRFSAERPKGSFSTLEIQRTEQGDSAMYLCASDGRGGTEAFFGQGTRLTVV.

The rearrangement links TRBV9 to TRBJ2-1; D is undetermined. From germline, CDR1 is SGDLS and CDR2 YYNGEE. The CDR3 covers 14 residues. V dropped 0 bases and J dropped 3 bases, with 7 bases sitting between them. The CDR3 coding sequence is TGTGCCAGCAGCGTAGATCCCGTCTACAATGAGCAGTTCTTC. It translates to CASSVDPVYNEQFF. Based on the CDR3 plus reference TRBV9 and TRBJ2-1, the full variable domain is DSGVTQTPKHLITATGQRVTLRCSPRSGDLSVYWYQQSLDQGLQFLIQYYNGEERAKGNILERFSAQQFPDLHSELNLSSLELGDSALYFCASSVDPVYNEQFFGPGTRLTVL.

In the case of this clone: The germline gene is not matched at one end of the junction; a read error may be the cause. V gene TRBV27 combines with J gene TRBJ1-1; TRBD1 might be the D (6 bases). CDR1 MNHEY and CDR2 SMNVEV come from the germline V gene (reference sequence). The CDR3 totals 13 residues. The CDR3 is CASSFSQGFETFF. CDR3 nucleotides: TGTGCCAGCAGTTTTTCCCAGGGGTTTGAAACTTTCTTT.

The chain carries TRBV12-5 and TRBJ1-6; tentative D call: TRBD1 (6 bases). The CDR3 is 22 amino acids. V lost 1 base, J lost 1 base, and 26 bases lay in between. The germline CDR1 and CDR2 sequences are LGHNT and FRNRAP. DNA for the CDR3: TGTGCTAGTGGTTTGGAGATCGGACAGATAGCCTTTCTCGGTTCCTATAATTCACCCCTCCACTTT. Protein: CASGLEIGQIAFLGSYNSPLHF. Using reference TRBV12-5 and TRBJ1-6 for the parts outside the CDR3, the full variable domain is DARVTQTPRHKVTEMGQEVTMRCQPILGHNTVFWYRQTMMQGLELLAYFRNRAPLDDSGMPKDRFSAEMPDATLATLKIQPSEPRDSAVYFCASGLEIGQIAFLGSYNSPLHFGNGTRLTVT.

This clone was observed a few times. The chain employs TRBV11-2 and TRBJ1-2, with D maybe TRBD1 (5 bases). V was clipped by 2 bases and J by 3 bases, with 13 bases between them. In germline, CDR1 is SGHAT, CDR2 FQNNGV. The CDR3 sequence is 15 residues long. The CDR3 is CASSLTYGGDYGYTF. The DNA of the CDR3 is TGTGCCAGCAGCTTAACGTACGGGGGTGACTATGGCTACACCTTC.

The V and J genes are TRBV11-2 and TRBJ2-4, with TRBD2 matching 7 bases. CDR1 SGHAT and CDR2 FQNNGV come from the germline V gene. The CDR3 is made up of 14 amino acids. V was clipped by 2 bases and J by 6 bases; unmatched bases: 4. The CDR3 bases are TGTGCCAGCAGCTTATTGGGAGGGACAAACATTCAGTACTTC. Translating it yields CASSLLGGTNIQYF.

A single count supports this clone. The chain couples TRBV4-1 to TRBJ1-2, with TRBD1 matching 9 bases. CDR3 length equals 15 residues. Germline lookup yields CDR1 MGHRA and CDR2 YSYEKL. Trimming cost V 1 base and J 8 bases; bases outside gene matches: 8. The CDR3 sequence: CASSQVQGQGNGYTF. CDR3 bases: TGCGCCAGCAGCCAAGTCCAGGGACAGGGAAACGGCTACACCTTC.

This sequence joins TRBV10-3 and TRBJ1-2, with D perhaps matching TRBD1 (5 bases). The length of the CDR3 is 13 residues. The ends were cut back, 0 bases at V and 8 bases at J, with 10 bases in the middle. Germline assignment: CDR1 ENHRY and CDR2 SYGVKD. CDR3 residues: CAISESGGSGYTF. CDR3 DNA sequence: TGTGCCATCAGTGAGTCGGGGGGAAGCGGCTACACCTTC.

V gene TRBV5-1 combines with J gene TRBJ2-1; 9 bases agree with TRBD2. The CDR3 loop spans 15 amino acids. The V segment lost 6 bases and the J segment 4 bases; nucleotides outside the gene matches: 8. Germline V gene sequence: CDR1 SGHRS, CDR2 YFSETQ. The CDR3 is CASNLAGSRYNEQFF. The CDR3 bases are TGCGCCAGCAACCTAGCGGGGTCTAGATACAATGAGCAGTTCTTC.

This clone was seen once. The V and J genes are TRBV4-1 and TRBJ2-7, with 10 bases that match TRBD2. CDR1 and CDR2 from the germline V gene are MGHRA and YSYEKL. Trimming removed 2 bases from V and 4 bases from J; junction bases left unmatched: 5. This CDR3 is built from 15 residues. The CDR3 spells CASSQLAGDTYEQYF. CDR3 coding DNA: TGCGCCAGCAGCCAACTAGCGGGAGACACATACGAGCAGTACTTC.

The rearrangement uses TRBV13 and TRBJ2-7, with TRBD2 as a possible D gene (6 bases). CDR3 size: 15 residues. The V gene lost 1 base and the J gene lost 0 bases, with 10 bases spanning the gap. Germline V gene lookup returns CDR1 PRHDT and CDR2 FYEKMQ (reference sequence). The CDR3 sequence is CASSLAPDYSYEQYF. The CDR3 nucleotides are TGTGCCAGCAGCTTAGCCCCGGACTACTCCTACGAGCAGTACTTC.

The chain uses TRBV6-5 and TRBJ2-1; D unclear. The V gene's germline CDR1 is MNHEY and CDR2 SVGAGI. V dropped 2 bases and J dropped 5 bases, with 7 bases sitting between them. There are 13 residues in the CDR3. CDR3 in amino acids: CASSYGTNNEQFF. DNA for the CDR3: TGTGCCAGCAGTTACGGCACCAACAATGAGCAGTTCTTC.

The CDR3 here is CASSTSSYPGELFF. CDR3 sequence (DNA): TGCGCCAGCAGCACTAGTTCCTACCCCGGGGAGCTGTTTTTT. The chain combines TRBV5-1 with TRBJ2-2; D may be TRBD2 (5 bases). The CDR3 sequence is 14 residues long. Germline V gene lookup returns CDR1 SGHRS and CDR2 YFSETQ. Trimming removed 4 bases from V and 6 bases from J, with 13 bases in between.